Described below is a single T cell receptor beta chain sequence and its context. Its antigen is currently unknown. These data originate in a study of Ad26.COV2.S vaccination and SARS-CoV-2 variants. Treatment noted: around 19 received Ad26.COV2.S at low or high dose, single or two shots; a few received placebo; per-sample allocation not given. Material that was analyzed had been drawn on day 63 after the first vaccine or placebo injection. SARS-CoV-2 spike from the Wuhan strain was encoded by the vaccine, an Ad26 vector. Germline CDR1 is SGHDT and CDR2 is YYEEEE. The CDR3 sequence is 13 residues long. V gave up 4 bases and J gave up 5 bases; unmatched junction bases: 2. The assay was immunoSEQ multiplex PCR, and TCRdb's table has in-frame clones only and misses some. The repertoire holds over 400,000 clones, 89% seen once, with around 2.5% in the top ten. General study points: Following vaccination, spike-specific CD8+ and CD4+ T cell responses reportedly exhibited substantial breadth.

The source is a person aged 18-65 years who received the Ad26.COV2.S COVID-19 vaccine or a placebo. Sequencing was performed on peripheral blood, taken in a trial of Ad26.COV2.S vaccine versus placebo. The chain links TRBV5-6 to TRBJ2-7; 11 nucleotides agree with TRBD1. DNA for the CDR3: TGTGCCAGCAGCCGGGACAGGGGGGACGAGCAGTACTTC. Its protein product is CASSRDRGDEQYF.